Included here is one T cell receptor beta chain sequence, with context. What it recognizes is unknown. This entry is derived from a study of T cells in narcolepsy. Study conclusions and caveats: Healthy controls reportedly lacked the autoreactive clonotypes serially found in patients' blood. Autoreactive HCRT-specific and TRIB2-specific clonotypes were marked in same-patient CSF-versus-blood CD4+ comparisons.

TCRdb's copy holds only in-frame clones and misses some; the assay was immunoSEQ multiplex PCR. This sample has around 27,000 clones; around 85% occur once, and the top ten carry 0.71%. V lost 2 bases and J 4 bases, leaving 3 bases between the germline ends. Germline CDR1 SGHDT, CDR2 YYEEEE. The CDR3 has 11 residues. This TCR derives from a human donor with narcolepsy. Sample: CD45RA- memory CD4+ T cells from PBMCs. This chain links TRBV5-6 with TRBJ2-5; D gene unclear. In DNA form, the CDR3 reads TGTGCCAGCAGCTTTCGAGAGACCCAGTACTTC. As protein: CASSFRETQYF.